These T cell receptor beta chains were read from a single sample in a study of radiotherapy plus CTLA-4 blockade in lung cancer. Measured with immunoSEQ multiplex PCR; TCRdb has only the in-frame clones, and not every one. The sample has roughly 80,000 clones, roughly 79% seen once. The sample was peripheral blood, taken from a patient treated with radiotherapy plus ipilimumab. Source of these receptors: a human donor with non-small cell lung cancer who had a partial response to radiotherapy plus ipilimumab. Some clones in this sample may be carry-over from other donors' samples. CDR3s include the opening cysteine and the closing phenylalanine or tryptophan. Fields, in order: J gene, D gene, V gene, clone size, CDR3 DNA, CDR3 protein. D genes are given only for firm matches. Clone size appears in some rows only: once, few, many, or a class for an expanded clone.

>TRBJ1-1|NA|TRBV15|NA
TGTGCCACCAGCAGTAGTATGAACACTGAAGCTTTCTTT
CATSSSMNTEAFF
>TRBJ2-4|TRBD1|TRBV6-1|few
TGTGCCAGCAACCCCGGACAGGAGAAAAACATTCAGTACTTC
CASNPGQEKNIQYF
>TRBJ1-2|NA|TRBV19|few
TGTGCCAGTAGTATGGCAGGCTACTATGGCTACACCTTC
CASSMAGYYGYTF
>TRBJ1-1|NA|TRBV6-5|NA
TGTGCCAGCAGTTGGAGAGCCACTGAAGCTTTCTTT
CASSWRATEAFF
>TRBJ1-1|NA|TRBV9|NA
TGTGCCAGCAGCCAAGCCGTCCTCGCGAACACTGAAGCTTTCTTT
CASSQAVLANTEAFF
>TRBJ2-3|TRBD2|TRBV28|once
TGTGCCACACGGACTAGCGGGGGGGTAGGTCGTACGCAGTATTTT
CATRTSGGVGRTQYF
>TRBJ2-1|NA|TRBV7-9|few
TGTGCCAGCAGACCCGGAGGTCCTAGCTCCTACAGTGAGCAGTTCTTC
CASRPGGPSSYSEQFF
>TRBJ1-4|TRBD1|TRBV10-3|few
TGTGCCATCAGTGAGGGGCAGGGGGCCGAAAAACTGTTTTTT
CAISEGQGAEKLFF
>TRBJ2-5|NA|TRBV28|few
TGTGCCAGCAGTTTGTCCGAACAGGGTGAGACCCAGTACTTC
CASSLSEQGETQYF
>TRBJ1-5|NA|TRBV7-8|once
TGTGCCAGCAGCTTCCTCAGGGGTCAGCCCCAGCATTTT
CASSFLRGQPQHF
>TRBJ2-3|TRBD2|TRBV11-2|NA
TGTGCCAGCAGCTTAGTCGCGGGGGGGTACACAGATACGCAGTATTTT
CASSLVAGGYTDTQYF
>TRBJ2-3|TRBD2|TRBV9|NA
TGTGCCAGCAGCGGACTCCTAGCGGGGCACACAGATACGCAGTATTTT
CASSGLLAGHTDTQYF
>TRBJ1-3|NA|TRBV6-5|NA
TGTGCCAGCAGTTCTGCCGACAGAAGCTCTGGAAACACCATATATTTT
CASSSADRSSGNTIYF
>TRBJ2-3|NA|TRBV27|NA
TGTGCCAGCACCCCGGCAGGGAGGAGGGCAGATACGCAGTATTTT
CASTPAGRRADTQYF
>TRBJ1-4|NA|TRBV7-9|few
TGTGCCAGCAGCTTAAAGACAAGACTGTTTTTT
CASSLKTRLFF
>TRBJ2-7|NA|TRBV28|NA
TGTGCCAGCAGTTTTCGGGGGAGAGGGTCCTACGAGCAGTACTTC
CASSFRGRGSYEQYF
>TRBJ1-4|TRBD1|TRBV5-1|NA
TGCGCCAGCAGCCCTGACGGGACAGCTAATGAAAAACTGTTTTTT
CASSPDGTANEKLFF
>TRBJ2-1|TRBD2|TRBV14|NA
TGTGCCAGCAGCCAAGACGGTAGCGGGAGGCTAAATGAGCAGTTCTTC
CASSQDGSGRLNEQFF
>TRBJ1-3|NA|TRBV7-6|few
TGTGCCAGCAGCCCGACAGTCTCTGGAAACACCATATATTTT
CASSPTVSGNTIYF
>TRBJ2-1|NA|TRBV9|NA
TGTGCCAGCAGCCGGGGGTTGGGGAATGAGCAGTTCTTC
CASSRGLGNEQFF
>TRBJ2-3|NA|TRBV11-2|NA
TGTGCCAGCAGCTTAGTCCCCGCAGATACGCAGTATTTT
CASSLVPADTQYF
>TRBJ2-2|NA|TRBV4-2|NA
TGTGCCAGCAGCCAAGACCGAGGGAACACCGGGGAGCTGTTTTTT
CASSQDRGNTGELFF